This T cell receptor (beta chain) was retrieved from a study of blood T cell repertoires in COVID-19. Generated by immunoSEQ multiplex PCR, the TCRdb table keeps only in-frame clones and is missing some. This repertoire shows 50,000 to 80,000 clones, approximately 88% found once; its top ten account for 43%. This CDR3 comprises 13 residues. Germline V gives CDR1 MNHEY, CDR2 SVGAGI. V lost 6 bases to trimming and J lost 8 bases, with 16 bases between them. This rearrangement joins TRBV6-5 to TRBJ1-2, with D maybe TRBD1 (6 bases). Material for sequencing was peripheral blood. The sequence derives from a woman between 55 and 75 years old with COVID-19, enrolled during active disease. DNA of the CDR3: TGTGCCAGCAGCCCACAGGGAAGGGGAGGCTACACCTTC. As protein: CASSPQGRGGYTF.